Below, 14 T cell receptor beta chains from the same sample are listed, as sequenced in a study of regulatory T cells in long-lasting Graves disease (dated by TCRdb to the early 2020s). Receptor libraries were prepared by multiplex PCR. TCRdb shows the sequencer as Illumina HiSeq 4000. TCR beta libraries were built with iRepertoire HTBI primers and Arm-PCR amplification of CDR3 regions. The raw public reads went through TCRdb reprocessing: fastp at Q25, MiXCR clone calling, in-frame beta chains kept. Rows are combined by CDR3 protein, so each entry shows the most common genes and DNA. Within this sample are about 360,000 distinct CDR3 sequences, with about 16% of them counted one time only. The ten largest clones add up to 20% of the sample. According to the study, the label for this sample's time point signals: newly diagnosed GD, antithyroid drugs for less than 3 months. For both TCR sequencing and RNA sequencing, RNA was extracted from PBMCs in TRIzol.

The sample was also reused in another study, on T cells in Graves' hyperthyroidism and ophthalmopathy.

The sequencing used peripheral blood mononuclear cells (PBMCs), collected at new diagnosis, from a patient treated with antithyroid drugs. The receptors stem from a woman between 18 and 29 years old with Graves disease. Donor details come from another sample of the same person, matched by shared clones.

The rearrangement joins TRBV19 to TRBJ1-1; TRBD1 matches at 8 bases. J was trimmed by 5 bases and V by 5 bases; bases with no gene match: 4. The CDR3 is 13 residues long. CDR1 LNHDA and CDR2 SQIVND come from the germline V gene (reference sequence). The CDR3 DNA sequence: TGTGCCAGTAGTGTGGACAGGGTTACTGAAGCTTTCTTT. Translating gives CASSVDRVTEAFF.

At least ten counts were recorded for this clonotype. The chain is built from TRBV28 and TRBJ2-1; 7 bases match TRBD2. Germline values: CDR1 MDHEN, CDR2 SYDVKM. V was pared by 7 bases and J by 0 bases, with 6 bases of the junction left unmatched. The CDR3 is made up of 15 amino acids. This CDR3 reads CASTPGGSSYNEQFF. CDR3 bases: TGTGCCAGCACCCCCGGGGGGAGCTCCTACAATGAGCAGTTCTTC.

The gene calls are TRBV11-2 and TRBJ2-3; the match to TRBD1 covers 9 bases. CDR1 is SGHAT and CDR2 is FQNNGV in the germline V gene. V was clipped by 5 bases and J by 3 bases; unmatched bases: 9. The CDR3 length is 16 residues. The CDR3 is CASSDRTGVGTDTQYF. As DNA, the CDR3 is TGTGCCAGCAGCGACCGGACAGGGGTGGGGACAGATACGCAGTATTTT.

This clonotype was recorded many times. This chain links TRBV29-1 with TRBJ2-3; the match to TRBD2 covers 8 bases. This CDR3 has 15 amino acids. Per germline, CDR1 SQVTM and CDR2 ANQGSEA. Trimming took 6 bases from V and 4 from J; bases not matched to a gene: 12. For the CDR3, the DNA is TGCAGCGTCCGAACGACTAGCGACGTGGCAGATACGCAGTATTTT. As protein: CSVRTTSDVADTQYF.

The rearrangement uses TRBV25-1 and TRBJ1-4; D may be TRBD1 (5 bases). V was pared by 8 bases and J by 6 bases, with 13 bases between. Germline V gene sequence: CDR1 MGHDK, CDR2 SYGVNS. This CDR3 is built from 13 residues. DNA of the CDR3: TGTGCCAGCGCAACCGGGGCGGATGAAAAACTGTTTTTT. Amino acids: CASATGADEKLFF.

This clonotype has a count of ten or more. The rearrangement uses TRBV13 and TRBJ1-1; 8 bases agree with TRBD1. Germline loops: CDR1 PRHDT, CDR2 FYEKMQ (reference sequence). V shed 6 bases, J shed 3 bases, and the junction held 3 bases outside the gene matches. The CDR3 is 13 amino acids. The CDR3: CASSKDRDTEAFF. The CDR3 DNA reads as TGTGCCAGCAGTAAGGACAGGGACACTGAAGCTTTCTTT. The full variable domain, in which reference TRBV13 and TRBJ1-1 provide the parts outside the CDR3, is AAGVIQSPRHLIKEKRETATLKCYPIPRHDTVYWYQQGPGQDPQFLISFYEKMQSDKGSIPDRFSAQQFSDYHSELNMSSLELGDSALYFCASSKDRDTEAFFGQGTRLTVV.

The chain employs TRBV28 and TRBJ2-1; 9 bases line up with TRBD1. The junction had 5 bases not matched to a gene; V was cut back by 4 bases and J by 10 bases. The CDR3 contains 13 residues. Per germline, CDR1 MDHEN and CDR2 SYDVKM. CDR3 coding DNA: TGTGCCAGCAGTTCCGGGACAGGGTACGAGCAGTTCTTC. Translation: CASSSGTGYEQFF.

This clonotype occurred a few times. The gene calls are TRBV28 and TRBJ2-1; D ambiguous. The CDR3 runs 14 residues. Germline values: CDR1 MDHEN, CDR2 SYDVKM. V was cut by 3 bases and J by 7 bases, with 13 bases left in between. The CDR3 region is CASSFIIAGNEQFF. CDR3 in DNA: TGTGCCAGCAGTTTCATAATTGCAGGTAATGAGCAGTTCTTC.

The J gene is TRBJ2-5, the V gene TRBV19; no firm D call. The germline V and J ends were trimmed by 0 bases and 1 base, with 3 bases remaining between them. Germline CDR1 reads LNHDA; CDR2 reads SQIVND (reference sequence). CDR3 size: 13 residues. The CDR3 sequence is CASSIEIQETQYF. CDR3 bases: TGTGCCAGTAGTATAGAGATCCAAGAGACCCAGTACTTC. Full variable domain (outside the CDR3, taken from reference TRBV19 and TRBJ2-5): DGGITQSPKYLFRKEGQNVTLSCEQNLNHDAMYWYRQDPGQGLRLIYYSQIVNDFQKGDIAEGYSVSREKKESFPLTVTSAQKNPTAFYLCASSIEIQETQYFGPGTRLLVL.

V usage is TRBV18 and J usage is TRBJ2-1; 12 nucleotides agree with TRBD2. The CDR3 sequence is 21 residues long. J lost 7 bases, V lost 3 bases, and 22 bases had no gene match. Per the germline V gene, CDR1 is KGHSH and CDR2 is LQKENI. The CDR3 nucleotides are TGTGCCAGCTCACCTATAAGGACGGCGAAGACTAGCGGGAGTCAGACAAATGAGCAGTTCTTC. This sequence encodes CASSPIRTAKTSGSQTNEQFF.

This clonotype has at least ten counts. The chain recombines TRBV20-1 with TRBJ2-7, with 7 nucleotides matching TRBD1. The junction had 5 bases not matched to a gene; V was cut back by 5 bases and J by 1 base. CDR1 is DFQATT, CDR2 SNEGSKA, per germline (reference sequence). This CDR3 is 13 amino acids long. In DNA, the CDR3 is TGCAGTGCTCCACGACAGGGATCCTACGAGCAGTACTTC. Its protein product is CSAPRQGSYEQYF.

This clonotype has at least ten counts. The chain joins TRBV30 to TRBJ2-6; 8 bases line up with TRBD1. This CDR3 has 16 residues. Germline CDR1 GTSNPN, CDR2 SVGIG (reference sequence). The V segment lost 7 bases and the J segment 0 bases; nucleotides outside the gene matches: 8. CDR3 DNA: TGTGCCTACCTCAGGACAGGGAGCTCTGGGGCCAACGTCCTGACTTTC. The encoded protein is CAYLRTGSSGANVLTF.

In this sample, this clonotype turned up many times. V usage is TRBV11-2 and J usage is TRBJ1-6, with D possibly matching TRBD1 (6 bases). The V gene's germline CDR1 is SGHAT and CDR2 FQNNGV. V was cut by 2 bases and J by 5 bases, with 10 bases left in between. The CDR3 extends over 15 amino acids. The CDR3 DNA reads TGTGCCAGCAGCTTAAGGCAGGGGAATAATTCACCCCTCCACTTT. This encodes CASSLRQGNNSPLHF.

This chain connects TRBV28 to TRBJ2-2; 11 bases match TRBD2. V was clipped by 2 bases and J by 6 bases; unmatched bases: 5. Per germline, CDR1 MDHEN and CDR2 SYDVKM. CDR3 length: 16 residues. CDR3 region: CASSLISGRAAGELFF. The CDR3, as DNA: TGTGCCAGCAGTTTAATTAGCGGGAGGGCAGCCGGGGAGCTGTTTTTT.